This entry is about one TCR beta chain. The data stem from a study of T cell changes during pregnancy in multiple sclerosis. Losses at the gene ends were 1 base for V and 6 bases for J; bases not matched to a gene: 6. This CDR3 has 14 amino acids. From germline, CDR1 is SEHNR and CDR2 FQNEAQ (reference sequence). Profiling relied on immunoSEQ multiplex PCR, and the TCRdb table lists in-frame clones only, not all of them. In the table there are around 50,000 clones, 80% to 95% of which are singletons. This receptor was obtained from a female donor in good health, enrolled as a control in a pregnancy study. The chain has TRBV7-9 and TRBJ2-7, with 7 bases aligning to TRBD2. The source was CD4+ T cells from peripheral blood mononuclear cells, collected after pregnancy. The CDR3 DNA reads TGTGCCAGCAGCTTAGGGGCTAGCGGCCCCGAGCAGTACTTC. Translated: CASSLGASGPEQYF.